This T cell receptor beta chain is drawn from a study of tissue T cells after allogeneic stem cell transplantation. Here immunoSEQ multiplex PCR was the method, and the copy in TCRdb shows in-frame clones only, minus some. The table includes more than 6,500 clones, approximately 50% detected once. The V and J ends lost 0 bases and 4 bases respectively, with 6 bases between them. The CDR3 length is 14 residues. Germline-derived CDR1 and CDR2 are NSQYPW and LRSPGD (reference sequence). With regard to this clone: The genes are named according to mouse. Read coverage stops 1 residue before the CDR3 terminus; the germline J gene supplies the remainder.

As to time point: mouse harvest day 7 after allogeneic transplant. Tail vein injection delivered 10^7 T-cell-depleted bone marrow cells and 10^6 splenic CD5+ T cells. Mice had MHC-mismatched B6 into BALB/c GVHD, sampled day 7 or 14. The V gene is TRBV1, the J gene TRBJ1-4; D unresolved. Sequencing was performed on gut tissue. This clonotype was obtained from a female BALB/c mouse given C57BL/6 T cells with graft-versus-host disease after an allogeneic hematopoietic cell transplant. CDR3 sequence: CTCSADVSNERLFF. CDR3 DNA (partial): TGCACCTGCAGTGCAGACGTCAGCAACGAAAGATTATTT.